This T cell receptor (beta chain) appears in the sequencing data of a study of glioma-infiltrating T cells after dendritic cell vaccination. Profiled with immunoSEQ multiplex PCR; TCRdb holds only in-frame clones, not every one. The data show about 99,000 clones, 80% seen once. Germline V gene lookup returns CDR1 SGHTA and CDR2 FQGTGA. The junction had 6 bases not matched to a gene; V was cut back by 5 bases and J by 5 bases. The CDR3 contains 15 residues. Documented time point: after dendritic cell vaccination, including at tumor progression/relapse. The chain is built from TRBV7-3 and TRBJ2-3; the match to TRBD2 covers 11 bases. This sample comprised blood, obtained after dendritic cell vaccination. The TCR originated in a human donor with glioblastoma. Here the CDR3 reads CASSPRLAGKDTQYF. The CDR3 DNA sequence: TGTGCCAGCAGCCCTCGACTAGCGGGAAAAGATACGCAGTATTTT. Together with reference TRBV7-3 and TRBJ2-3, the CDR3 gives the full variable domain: GAGVSQTPSNKVTEKGKYVELRCDPISGHTALYWYRQSLGQGPEFLIYFQGTGAADDSGLPNDRFFAVRPEGSVSTLKIQRTERGDSAVYLCASSPRLAGKDTQYFGPGTRLTVL.